This entry is about one T cell receptor (beta chain). Its target is not known. This entry comes from a study of regulatory T cells in long-lasting Graves disease. Broader study findings: Accuracy might have suffered from few samples. It was in persistent disease that TRBV28, TRBJ1-2 and TRBJ2-5 were favored.

Through Arm-PCR of CDR3 regions and iRepertoire HTBI primers, TCR beta libraries were built. TCRdb recomputed calls from the multiplex PCR reads with MiXCR, one row per CDR3 protein. The repertoire holds a few hundred thousand distinct CDR3 sequences, with 15% to 20% as singletons. Time point described: newly diagnosed GD, antithyroid drugs for less than 3 months. From PBMCs, RNA was extracted and then used to make the TCR library. Trimming removed 5 bases from V and 6 bases from J, with 20 bases in between. Germline-derived CDR1 and CDR2 are MNHEY and SMNVEV (reference sequence). The CDR3 loop spans 16 amino acids.

Material: peripheral blood mononuclear cells (PBMCs), obtained at new diagnosis, from a patient treated with antithyroid drugs. The chain joins TRBV27 to TRBJ2-1, with D tentatively TRBD1 (5 bases). The origin of this receptor is a female donor with Graves disease. CDR3: CASSPYDSLKVNEQFF. CDR3 in DNA: TGTGCCAGCAGTCCTTACGACAGTCTGAAGGTCAATGAGCAGTTCTTC.